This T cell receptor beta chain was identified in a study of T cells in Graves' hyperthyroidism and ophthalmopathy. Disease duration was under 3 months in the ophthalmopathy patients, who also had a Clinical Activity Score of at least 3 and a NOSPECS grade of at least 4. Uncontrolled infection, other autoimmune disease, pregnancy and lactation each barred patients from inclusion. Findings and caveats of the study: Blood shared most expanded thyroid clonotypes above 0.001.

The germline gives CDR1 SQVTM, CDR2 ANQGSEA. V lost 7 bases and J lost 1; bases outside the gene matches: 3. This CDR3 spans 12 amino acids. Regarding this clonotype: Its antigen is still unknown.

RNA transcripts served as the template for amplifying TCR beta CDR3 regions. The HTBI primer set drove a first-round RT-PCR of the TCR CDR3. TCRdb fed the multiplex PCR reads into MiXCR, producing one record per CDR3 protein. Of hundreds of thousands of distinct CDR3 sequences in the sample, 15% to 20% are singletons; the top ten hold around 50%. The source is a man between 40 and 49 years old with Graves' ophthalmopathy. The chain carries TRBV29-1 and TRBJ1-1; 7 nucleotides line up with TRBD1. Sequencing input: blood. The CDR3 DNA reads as TGCAGCGCAGGGGGGGAGAACACTGAAGCTTTCTTT. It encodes CSAGGENTEAFF.